The clone carrying this T cell receptor (beta chain) turned up a few times. The table came from immunoSEQ multiplex PCR; TCRdb's copy has only in-frame clones and leaves some out. Among about 68,000 clones listed, roughly nine tenths were seen once. The data originate from a study of T cell changes during pregnancy in multiple sclerosis. The origin of this receptor is a female donor with multiple sclerosis, enrolled in a pregnancy study. Sequenced here: peripheral blood, sampled in the second trimester of pregnancy.

The CDR3: CASSPSGDPSRGNTIYF. CDR3 in DNA: TGTGCCAGCAGCCCCTCGGGTGACCCCAGCCGGGGAAACACCATATATTTT. The V and J genes are TRBV9 and TRBJ1-3; D unclear. Trimming left V 4 bases short and J 4 bases short, with 21 bases between. Per germline, CDR1 SGDLS and CDR2 YYNGEE. This CDR3 has 17 amino acids.